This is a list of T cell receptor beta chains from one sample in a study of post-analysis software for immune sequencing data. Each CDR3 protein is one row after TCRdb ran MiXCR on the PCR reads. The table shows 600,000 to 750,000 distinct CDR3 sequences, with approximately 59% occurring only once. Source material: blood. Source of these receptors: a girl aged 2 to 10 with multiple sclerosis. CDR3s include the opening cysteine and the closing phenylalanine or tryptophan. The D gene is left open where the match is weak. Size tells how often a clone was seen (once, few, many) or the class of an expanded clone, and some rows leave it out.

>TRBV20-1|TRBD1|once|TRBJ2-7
CSAGPGTDLYEQYF
TGCAGTGCCGGCCCCGGGACAGACCTCTACGAGCAGTACTTC
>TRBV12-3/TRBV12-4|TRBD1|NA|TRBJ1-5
CASSVRGTGNQPQHF
TGTGCCAGCAGCGTGAGGGGGACAGGGAATCAGCCCCAGCATTTT
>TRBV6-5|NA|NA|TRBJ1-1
CASSTSGGLTEAFF
TGTGCCAGCAGCACGAGTGGGGGGCTCACTGAAGCTTTCTTT
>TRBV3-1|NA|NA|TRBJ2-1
CASSQTVPPDYNEQFF
TGTGCCAGCAGTCAGACCGTCCCTCCTGACTACAATGAGCAGTTCTTC
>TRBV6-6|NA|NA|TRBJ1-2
CASSYLGTTYGYTF
TGTGCCAGCAGTTACCTGGGCACGACCTATGGCTACACCTTC
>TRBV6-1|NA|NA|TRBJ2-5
CASSDGGFGETQYF
TGTGCCAGCAGTGACGGGGGCTTCGGGGAGACCCAGTACTTC
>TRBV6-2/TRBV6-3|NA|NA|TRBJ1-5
CASSWDGRVGPQHF
TGTGCCAGCAGTTGGGACGGCAGGGTAGGACCCCAGCATTTT
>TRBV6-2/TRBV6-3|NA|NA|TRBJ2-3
CASSYHVGTDAQYF
TGTGCCAGCAGTTACCATGTCGGCACAGATGCGCAGTATTTT
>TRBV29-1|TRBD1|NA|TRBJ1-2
CSVSGTANYGHTF
TGCAGCGTTTCCGGGACAGCTAACTATGGCCACACCTTC
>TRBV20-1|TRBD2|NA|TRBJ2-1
CSARPYLAVTYNEQFF
TGCAGTGCTAGGCCTTACCTAGCGGTAACCTACAATGAGCAGTTCTTC
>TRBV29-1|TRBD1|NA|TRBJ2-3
CSPDRRDRGADTQYF
TGCAGCCCCGACCGCCGGGACAGGGGTGCAGATACGCAGTATTTT
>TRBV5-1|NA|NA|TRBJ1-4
CASSVGMANEKLFF
TGCGCCAGCAGCGTGGGTATGGCTAATGAAAAACTGTTTTTT
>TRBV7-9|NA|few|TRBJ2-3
CASSFSPSQQTDTQYF
TGTGCCAGCAGCTTCTCTCCCTCCCAACAGACAGATACGCAGTATTTT
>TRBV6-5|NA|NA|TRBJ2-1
CASSYGGSGHSGEQFF
TGTGCCAGCAGTTACGGGGGGAGCGGGCACTCGGGTGAGCAGTTCTTC
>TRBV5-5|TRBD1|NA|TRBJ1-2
CASTLLEGAQGYGYTF
TGTGCCAGCACCCTTTTGGAGGGGGCGCAAGGCTATGGCTACACCTTC
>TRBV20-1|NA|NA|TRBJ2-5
CSAQWAHTEETQYF
TGCAGTGCCCAGTGGGCACATACGGAAGAGACCCAGTACTTC
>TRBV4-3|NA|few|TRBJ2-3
CASSQDPGVDTQYF
TGCGCCAGCAGCCAAGATCCCGGGGTCGATACGCAGTATTTT
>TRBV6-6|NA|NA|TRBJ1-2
CASSYPTVESGYTF
TGTGCCAGCAGTTACCCTACAGTGGAGAGTGGCTACACCTTC
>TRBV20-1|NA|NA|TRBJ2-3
CSASSAVRTDTQYF
TGCAGTGCTAGTTCGGCAGTACGGACAGATACGCAGTATTTT
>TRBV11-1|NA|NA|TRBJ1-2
CASSLARGYGYTF
TGTGCCAGCAGCTTAGCCAGGGGCTATGGCTACACCTTC
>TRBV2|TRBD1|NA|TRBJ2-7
CASRPGTGHYEQYF
TGTGCCAGCAGACCCGGGACAGGGCACTACGAGCAGTACTTC
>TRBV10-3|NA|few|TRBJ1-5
CAISGGGQGNQPQHF
TGTGCCATCAGTGGGGGGGGACAAGGCAATCAGCCCCAGCATTTT
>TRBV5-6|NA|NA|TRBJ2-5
CASSRNDRGQVTQYF
TGTGCCAGCAGCCGTAACGACCGAGGGCAGGTGACCCAGTACTTC
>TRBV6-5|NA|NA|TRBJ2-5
CASSLASDTLQETQYF
TGTGCCAGCAGTCTCGCCTCGGACACTCTTCAAGAGACCCAGTACTTC
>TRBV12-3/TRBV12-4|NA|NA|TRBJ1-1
CASSLATLNTEAFF
TGTGCCAGCAGTTTGGCCACACTGAACACTGAAGCTTTCTTT
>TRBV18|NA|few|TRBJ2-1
CASSSGTAGFGEQFF
TGTGCCAGCTCAAGCGGGACAGCCGGATTTGGTGAGCAGTTCTTC
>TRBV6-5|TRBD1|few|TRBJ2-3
CASSEQGADTQYF
TGTGCCAGCAGCGAACAGGGGGCAGATACGCAGTATTTT
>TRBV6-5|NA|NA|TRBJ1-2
CASSYSTGSSNYGYTF
TGTGCCAGCAGTTACTCAACAGGGAGCTCTAACTATGGCTACACCTTC
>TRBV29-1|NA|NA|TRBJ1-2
CSVLKLLGGGDHGYTF
TGCAGCGTCCTTAAACTCCTGGGGGGAGGGGACCATGGCTACACCTTC
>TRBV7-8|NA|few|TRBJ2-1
CASSLRPRVNEQFF
TGTGCCAGCAGCTTACGGCCTCGTGTCAATGAGCAGTTCTTC
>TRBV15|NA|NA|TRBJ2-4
CATSRGREGGGAKNIQYF
TGTGCCACCAGCAGAGGACGGGAAGGCGGTGGGGCCAAAAACATTCAGTACTTC
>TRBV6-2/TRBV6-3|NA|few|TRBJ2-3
CASSYEGGAAQYF
TGTGCCAGCAGTTACGAGGGGGGGGCCGCGCAGTATTTT
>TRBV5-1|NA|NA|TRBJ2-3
CASSLARESTDTQYF
TGCGCCAGCAGCTTGGCAAGGGAAAGCACAGATACGCAGTATTTT
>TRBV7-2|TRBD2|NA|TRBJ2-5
CASSPHVAGGQETQYF
TGTGCCAGCAGCCCCCACGTAGCGGGGGGACAAGAGACCCAGTACTTC
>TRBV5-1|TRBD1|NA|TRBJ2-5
CASSLQGDGETQYF
TGCGCCAGCAGCTTGCAGGGGGATGGAGAGACCCAGTACTTC
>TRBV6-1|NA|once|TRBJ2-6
CASTRHGSGANVLTF
TGTGCCAGCACTAGACATGGCTCGGGGGCCAACGTCCTGACTTTC
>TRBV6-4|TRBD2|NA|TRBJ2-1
CASSDSWRGLHEQFF
TGTGCCAGCAGTGACTCATGGCGGGGGTTGCATGAGCAGTTCTTC
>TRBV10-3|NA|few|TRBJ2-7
CAISDPVAAGSYEQYF
TGTGCCATCAGTGATCCGGTGGCGGCGGGATCCTACGAGCAGTACTTC
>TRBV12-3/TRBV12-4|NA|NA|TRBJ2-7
CASSYSGTPKISYEQYF
TGTGCCAGCAGTTACTCCGGGACACCTAAAATCTCCTACGAGCAGTACTTC